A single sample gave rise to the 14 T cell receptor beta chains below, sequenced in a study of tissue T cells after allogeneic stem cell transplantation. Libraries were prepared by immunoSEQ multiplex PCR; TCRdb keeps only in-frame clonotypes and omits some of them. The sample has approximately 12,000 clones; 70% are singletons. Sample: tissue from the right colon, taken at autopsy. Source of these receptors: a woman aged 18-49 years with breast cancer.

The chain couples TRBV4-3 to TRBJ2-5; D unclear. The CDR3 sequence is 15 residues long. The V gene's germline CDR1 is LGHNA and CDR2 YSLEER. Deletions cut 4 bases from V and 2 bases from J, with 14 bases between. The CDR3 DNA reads TGCGCCAGCAGCCTCGGGCAAAGCACTCAAGAGACCCAGTACTTC. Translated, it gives CASSLGQSTQETQYF.

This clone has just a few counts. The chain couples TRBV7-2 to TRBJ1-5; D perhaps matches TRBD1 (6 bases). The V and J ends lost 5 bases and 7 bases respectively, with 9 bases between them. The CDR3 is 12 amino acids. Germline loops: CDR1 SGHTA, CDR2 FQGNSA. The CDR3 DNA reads TGTGCCAGCAGCCCAGGGGCCCAGCCCCAGCATTTT. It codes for CASSPGAQPQHF. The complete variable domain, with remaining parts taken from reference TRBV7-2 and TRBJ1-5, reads GAGVSQSPSNKVTEKGKDVELRCDPISGHTALYWYRQSLGQGLEFLIYFQGNSAPDKSGLPSDRFSAERTGGSVSTLTIQRTQQEDSAVYLCASSPGAQPQHFGDGTRLSIL.

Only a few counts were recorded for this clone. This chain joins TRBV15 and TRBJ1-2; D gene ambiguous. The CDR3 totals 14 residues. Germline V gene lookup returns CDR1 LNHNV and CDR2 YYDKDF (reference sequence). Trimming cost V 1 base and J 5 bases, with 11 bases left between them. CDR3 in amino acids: CATSRAASSYGYTF. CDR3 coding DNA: TGTGCCACCAGCAGAGCCGCGTCCTCTTATGGCTACACCTTC. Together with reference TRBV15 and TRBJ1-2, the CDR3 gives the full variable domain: DAMVIQNPRYQVTQFGKPVTLSCSQTLNHNVMYWYQQKSSQAPKLLFHYYDKDFNNEADTPDNFQSRRPNTSFCFLDIRSPGLGDTAMYLCATSRAASSYGYTFGSGTRLTVV.

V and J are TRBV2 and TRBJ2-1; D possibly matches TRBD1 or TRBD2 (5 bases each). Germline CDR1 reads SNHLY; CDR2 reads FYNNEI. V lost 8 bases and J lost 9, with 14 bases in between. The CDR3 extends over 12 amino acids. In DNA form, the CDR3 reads TGTGCCAGCGGGGGAGAGCGAGTTGAGCAGTTCTTC. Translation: CASGGERVEQFF.

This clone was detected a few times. CDR3 in amino acids: CASSYSFSGSYGYTF. In DNA form, the CDR3 reads TGTGCCAGCAGTTACTCGTTCTCAGGTAGCTATGGCTACACCTTC. This rearrangement joins TRBV6-5 to TRBJ1-2; no clear D gene. V gave up 0 bases and J gave up 4 bases, with 12 bases separating them. In germline, CDR1 is MNHEY, CDR2 SVGAGI. The CDR3 is 15 residues long.

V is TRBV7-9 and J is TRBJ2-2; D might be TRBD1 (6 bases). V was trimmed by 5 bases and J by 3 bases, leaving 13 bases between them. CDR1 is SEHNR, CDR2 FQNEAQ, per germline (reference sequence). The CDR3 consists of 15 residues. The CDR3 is CASSPAGQYTGELFF. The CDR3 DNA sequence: TGTGCCAGCAGCCCAGCCGGACAGTACACCGGGGAGCTGTTTTTT.

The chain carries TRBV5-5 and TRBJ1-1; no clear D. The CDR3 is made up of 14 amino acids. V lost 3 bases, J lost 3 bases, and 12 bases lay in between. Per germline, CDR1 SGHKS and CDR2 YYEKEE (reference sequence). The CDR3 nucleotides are TGTGCCAGCAGCTGGGCCGGACGGGACACTGAAGCTTTCTTT. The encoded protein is CASSWAGRDTEAFF.

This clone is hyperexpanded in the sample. CDR3 nucleotides: TGCGCCAGCAGCTTGACGGGGGGAAGCGAGCAGTACTTC. Its protein is CASSLTGGSEQYF. V and J are TRBV5-1 and TRBJ2-7; 7 nucleotides line up with TRBD2. There are 13 residues in the CDR3. J was trimmed by 6 bases and V by 1 base; bases with no gene match: 4. Germline V CDR1 and CDR2: SGHRS, YFSETQ.

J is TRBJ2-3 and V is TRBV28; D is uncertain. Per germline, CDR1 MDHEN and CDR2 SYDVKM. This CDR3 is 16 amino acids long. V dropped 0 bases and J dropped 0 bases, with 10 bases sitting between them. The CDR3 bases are TGTGCCAGCAGTTTATGGGTGGACCAAAGCACAGATACGCAGTATTTT. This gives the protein CASSLWVDQSTDTQYF.

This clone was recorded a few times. The CDR3 loop is CAISERQTTYEQYF. CDR3 bases: TGTGCCATCAGTGAGAGACAGACCACCTACGAGCAGTACTTC. The chain links TRBV10-3 to TRBJ2-7, with a tentative D call TRBD1 (5 bases). Germline V CDR1 and CDR2: ENHRY, SYGVKD. CDR3 length: 14 amino acids. V was trimmed by 2 bases and J by 2 bases, leaving 10 bases between them.

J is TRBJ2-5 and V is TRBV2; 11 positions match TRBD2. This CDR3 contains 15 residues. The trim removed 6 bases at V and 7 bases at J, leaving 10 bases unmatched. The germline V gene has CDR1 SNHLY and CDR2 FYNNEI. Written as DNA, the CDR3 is TGTGCCAGCAGAACCGGGACTAGCGGCCAGGGGACCCAGTACTTC. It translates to CASRTGTSGQGTQYF.

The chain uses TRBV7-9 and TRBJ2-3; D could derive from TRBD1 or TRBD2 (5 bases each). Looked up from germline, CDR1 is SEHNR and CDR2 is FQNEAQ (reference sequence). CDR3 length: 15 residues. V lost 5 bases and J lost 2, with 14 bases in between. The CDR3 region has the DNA TGTGCCAGCAGCCCGAGAGGGGCGAACACAGATACGCAGTATTTT. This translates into CASSPRGANTDTQYF.

The CDR3 sequence: CASSLLPPPSGNQQFF. The CDR3 DNA reads as TGTGCCAGCAGTTTACTCCCTCCCCCTTCGGGGAACCAGCAGTTCTTC. V gene TRBV28 combines with J gene TRBJ2-1; tentatively, D is TRBD2 (5 bases). The germline CDR1 and CDR2 sequences are MDHEN and SYDVKM. This CDR3 region has 16 residues. V was shortened by 2 bases and J by 11 bases, with 22 bases between the two germline ends.

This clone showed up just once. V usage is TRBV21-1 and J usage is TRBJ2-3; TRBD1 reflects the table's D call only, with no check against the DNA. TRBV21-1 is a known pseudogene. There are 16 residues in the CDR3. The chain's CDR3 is CASSKGRGQGTDTQYF. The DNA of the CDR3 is TGTGCCAGCAGCAAAGGGAGGGGACAGGGAACAGATACGCAGTATTTT.